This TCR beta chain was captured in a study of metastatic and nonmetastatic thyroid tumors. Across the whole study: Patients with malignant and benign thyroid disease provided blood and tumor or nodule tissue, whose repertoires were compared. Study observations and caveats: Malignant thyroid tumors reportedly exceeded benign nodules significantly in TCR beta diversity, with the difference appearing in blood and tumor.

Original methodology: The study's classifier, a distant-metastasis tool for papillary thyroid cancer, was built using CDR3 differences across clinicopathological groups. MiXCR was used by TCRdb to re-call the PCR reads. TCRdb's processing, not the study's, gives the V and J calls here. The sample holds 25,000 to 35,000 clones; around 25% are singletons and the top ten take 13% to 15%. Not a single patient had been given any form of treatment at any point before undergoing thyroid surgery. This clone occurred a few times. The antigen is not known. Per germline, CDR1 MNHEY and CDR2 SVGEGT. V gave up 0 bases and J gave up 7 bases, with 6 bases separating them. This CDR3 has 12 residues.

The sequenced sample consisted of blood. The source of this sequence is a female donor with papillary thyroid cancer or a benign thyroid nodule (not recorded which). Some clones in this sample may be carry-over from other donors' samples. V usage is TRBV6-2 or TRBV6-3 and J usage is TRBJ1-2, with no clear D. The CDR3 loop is CASSYSSGGYTF. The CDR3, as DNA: TGTGCCAGCAGTTACTCCTCAGGTGGCTACACCTTC.